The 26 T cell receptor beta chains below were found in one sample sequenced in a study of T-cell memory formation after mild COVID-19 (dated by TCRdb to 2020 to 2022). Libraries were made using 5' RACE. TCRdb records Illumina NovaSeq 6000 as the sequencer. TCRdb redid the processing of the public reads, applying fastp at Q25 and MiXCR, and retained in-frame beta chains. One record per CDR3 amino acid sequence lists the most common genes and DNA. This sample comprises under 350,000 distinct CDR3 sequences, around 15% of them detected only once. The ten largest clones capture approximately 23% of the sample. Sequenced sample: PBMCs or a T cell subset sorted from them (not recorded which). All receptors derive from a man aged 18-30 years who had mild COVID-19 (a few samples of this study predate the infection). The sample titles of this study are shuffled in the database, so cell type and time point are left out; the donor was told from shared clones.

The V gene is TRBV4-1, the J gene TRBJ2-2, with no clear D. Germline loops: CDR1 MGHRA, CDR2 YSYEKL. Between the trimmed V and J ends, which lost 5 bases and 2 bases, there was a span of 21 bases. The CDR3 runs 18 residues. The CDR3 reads CASSGPTSRDANTGELFF. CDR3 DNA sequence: TGCGCCAGCAGCGGACCGACCAGCAGAGATGCAAACACCGGGGAGCTGTTTTTT.

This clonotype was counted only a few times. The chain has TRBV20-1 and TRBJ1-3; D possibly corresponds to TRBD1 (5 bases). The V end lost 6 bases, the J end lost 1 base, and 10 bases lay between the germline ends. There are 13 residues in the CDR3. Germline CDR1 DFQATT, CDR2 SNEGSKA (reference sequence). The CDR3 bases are TGCAGTGCCGGAGAGGGGTCTGGAAACACCATATATTTT. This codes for CSAGEGSGNTIYF.

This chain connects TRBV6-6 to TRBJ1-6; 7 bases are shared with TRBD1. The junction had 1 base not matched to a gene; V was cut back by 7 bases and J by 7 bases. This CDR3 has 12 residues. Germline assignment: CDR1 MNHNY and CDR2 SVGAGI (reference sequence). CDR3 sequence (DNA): TGTGCCAGCATACAGGGGAATTCACCCCTCCACTTT. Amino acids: CASIQGNSPLHF.

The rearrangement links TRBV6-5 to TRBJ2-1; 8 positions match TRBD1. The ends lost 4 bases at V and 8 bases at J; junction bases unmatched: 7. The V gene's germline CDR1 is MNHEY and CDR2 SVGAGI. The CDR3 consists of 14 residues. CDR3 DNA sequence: TGTGCCAGCAGTTCGGGACAGGTTTTCGATGAGCAGTTCTTC. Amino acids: CASSSGQVFDEQFF.

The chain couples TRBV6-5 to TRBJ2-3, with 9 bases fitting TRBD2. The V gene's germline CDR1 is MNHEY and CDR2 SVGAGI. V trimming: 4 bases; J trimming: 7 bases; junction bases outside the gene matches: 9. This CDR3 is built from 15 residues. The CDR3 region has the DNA TGTGCCAGCAGTTTACTAAGCGGGGGGCAAAATACGCAGTATTTT. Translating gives CASSLLSGGQNTQYF.

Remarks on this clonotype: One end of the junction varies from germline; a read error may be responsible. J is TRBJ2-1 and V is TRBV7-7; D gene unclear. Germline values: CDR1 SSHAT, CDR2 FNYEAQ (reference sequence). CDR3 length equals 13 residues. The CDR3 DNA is TGTGCTAGCAGTTTAGACTCCAACAATGAGCAGTTCTTC. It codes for CASSLDSNNEQFF.

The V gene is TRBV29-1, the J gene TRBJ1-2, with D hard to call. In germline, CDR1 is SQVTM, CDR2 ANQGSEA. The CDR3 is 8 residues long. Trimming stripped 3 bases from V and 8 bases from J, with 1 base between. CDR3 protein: CSVEGYTF. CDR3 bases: TGCAGCGTTGAGGGCTACACCTTC. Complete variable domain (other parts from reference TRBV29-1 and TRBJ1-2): SAVISQKPSRDICQRGTSLTIQCQVDSQVTMMFWYRQQPGQSLTLIATANQGSEATYESGFVIDKFPISRPNLTFSTLTVSNMSPEDSSIYLCSVEGYTFGSGTRLTVV.

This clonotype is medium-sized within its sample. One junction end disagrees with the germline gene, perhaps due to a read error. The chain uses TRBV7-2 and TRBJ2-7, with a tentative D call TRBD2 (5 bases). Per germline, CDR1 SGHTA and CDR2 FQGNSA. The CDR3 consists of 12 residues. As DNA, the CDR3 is TGTGCCAGCAGCCCCCGTACGGGGTCTGTTGACTTC. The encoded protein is CASSPRTGSVDF.

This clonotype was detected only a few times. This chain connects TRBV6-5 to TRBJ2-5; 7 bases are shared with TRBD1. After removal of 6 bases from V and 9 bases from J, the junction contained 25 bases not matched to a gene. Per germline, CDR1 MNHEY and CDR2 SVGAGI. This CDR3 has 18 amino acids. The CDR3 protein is CASRSAGDGTANGRAQYF. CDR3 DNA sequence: TGTGCCAGCAGGTCAGCCGGAGACGGGACAGCCAACGGAAGGGCCCAGTACTTC.

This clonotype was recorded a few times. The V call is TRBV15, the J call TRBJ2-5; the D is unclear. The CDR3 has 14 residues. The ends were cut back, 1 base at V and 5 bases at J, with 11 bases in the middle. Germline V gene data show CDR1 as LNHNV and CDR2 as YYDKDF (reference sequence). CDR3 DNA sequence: TGTGCCACCAGCAGAGTCCGGGTCATGGAGACCCAGTACTTC. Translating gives CATSRVRVMETQYF.

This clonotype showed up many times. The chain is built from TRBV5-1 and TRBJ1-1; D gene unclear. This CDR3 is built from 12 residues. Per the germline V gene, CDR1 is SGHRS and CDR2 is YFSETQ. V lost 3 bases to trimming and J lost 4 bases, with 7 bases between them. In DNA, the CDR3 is TGCGCCAGCAGCTCCCTTACCACTGAAGCTTTCTTT. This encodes CASSSLTTEAFF.

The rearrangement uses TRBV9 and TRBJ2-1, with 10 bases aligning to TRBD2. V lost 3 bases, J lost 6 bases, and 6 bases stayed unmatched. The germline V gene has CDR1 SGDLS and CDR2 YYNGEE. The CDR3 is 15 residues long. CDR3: CASSAGSSGGNEQFF. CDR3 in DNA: TGTGCCAGCAGCGCAGGATCTAGCGGGGGCAATGAGCAGTTCTTC.

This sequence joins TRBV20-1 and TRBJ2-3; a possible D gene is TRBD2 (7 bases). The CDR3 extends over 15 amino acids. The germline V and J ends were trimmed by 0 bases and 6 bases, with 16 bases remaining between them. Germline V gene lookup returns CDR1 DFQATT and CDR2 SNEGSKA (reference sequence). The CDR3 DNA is TGCAGTGCTAGAGATGGTAGGACAGCGGGGGATACGCAGTATTTT. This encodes CSARDGRTAGDTQYF.

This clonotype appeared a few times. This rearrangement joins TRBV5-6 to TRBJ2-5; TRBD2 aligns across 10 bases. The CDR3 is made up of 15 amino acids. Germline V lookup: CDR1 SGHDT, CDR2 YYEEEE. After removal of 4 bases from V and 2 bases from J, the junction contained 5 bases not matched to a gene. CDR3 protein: CASSDGLADQETQYF. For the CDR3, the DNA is TGTGCCAGCAGCGACGGACTAGCGGATCAAGAGACCCAGTACTTC.

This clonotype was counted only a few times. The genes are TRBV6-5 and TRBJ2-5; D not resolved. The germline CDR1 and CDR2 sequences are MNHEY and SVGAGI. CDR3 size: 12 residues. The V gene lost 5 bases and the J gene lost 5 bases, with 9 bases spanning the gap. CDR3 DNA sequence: TGTGCCAGCAGTCACCCCCCGGAGACCCAGTACTTC. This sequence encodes CASSHPPETQYF.

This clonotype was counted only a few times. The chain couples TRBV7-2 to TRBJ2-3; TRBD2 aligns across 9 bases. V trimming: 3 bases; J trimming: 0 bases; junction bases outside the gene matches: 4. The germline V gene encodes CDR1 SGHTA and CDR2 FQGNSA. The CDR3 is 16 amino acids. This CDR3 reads CASSFRAGGSTDTQYF. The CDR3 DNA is TGTGCCAGCAGCTTTAGAGCGGGGGGAAGCACAGATACGCAGTATTTT.

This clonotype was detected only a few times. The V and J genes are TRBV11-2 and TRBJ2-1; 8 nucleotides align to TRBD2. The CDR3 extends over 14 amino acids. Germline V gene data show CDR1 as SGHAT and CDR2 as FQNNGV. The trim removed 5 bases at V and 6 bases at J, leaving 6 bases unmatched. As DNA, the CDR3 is TGTGCCAGCAGCCCGGGGGGGAGACTCAATGAGCAGTTCTTC. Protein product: CASSPGGRLNEQFF.

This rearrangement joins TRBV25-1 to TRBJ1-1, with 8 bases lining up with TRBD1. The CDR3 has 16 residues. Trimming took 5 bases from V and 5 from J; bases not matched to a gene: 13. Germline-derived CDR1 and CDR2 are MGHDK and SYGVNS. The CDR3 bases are TGTGCCAGCAGTCCTCTCGGGACAGGAGTCGAAACTGAAGCTTTCTTT. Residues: CASSPLGTGVETEAFF.

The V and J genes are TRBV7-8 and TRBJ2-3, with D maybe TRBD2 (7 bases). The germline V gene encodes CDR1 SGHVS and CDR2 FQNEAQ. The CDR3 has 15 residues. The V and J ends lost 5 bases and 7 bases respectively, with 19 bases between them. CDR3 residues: CASSPDWGGMYTQYF. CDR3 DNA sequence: TGTGCCAGCAGCCCCGATTGGGGGGGCATGTATACGCAGTATTTT.

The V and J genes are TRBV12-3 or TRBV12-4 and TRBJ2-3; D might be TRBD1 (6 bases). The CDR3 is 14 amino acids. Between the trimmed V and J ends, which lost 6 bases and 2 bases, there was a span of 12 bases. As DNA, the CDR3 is TGTGCCAGCAGACCGGGACAACACACAGATACGCAGTATTTT. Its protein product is CASRPGQHTDTQYF.

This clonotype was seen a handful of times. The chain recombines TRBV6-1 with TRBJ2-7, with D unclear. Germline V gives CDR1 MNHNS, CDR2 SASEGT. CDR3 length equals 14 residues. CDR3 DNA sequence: TGTGCCAGCAGTGAAGCGGGCTCCGGTTACGGGCAGTACGTC. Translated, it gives CASSEAGSGYGQYV.

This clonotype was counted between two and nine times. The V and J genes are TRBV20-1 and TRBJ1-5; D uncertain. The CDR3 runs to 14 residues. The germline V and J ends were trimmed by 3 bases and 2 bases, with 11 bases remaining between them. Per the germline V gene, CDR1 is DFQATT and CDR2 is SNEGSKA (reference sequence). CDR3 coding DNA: TGCAGTGCTAGGGGGAGTCTAGGCAATCAGCCCCAGCATTTT. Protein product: CSARGSLGNQPQHF.

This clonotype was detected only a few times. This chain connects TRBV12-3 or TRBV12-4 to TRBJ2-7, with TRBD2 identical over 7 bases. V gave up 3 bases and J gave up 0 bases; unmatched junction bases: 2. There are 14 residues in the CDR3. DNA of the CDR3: TGTGCCAGCAGTTTCGGGGGGTTCTCCTACGAGCAGTACTTC. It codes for CASSFGGFSYEQYF.

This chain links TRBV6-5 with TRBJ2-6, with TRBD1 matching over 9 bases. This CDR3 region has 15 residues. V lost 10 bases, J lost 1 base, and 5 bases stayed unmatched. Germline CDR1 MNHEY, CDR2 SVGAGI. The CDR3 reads CATGTGLSGANVLTF. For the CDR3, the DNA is TGTGCCACCGGGACAGGGCTTTCTGGGGCCAACGTCCTGACTTTC.

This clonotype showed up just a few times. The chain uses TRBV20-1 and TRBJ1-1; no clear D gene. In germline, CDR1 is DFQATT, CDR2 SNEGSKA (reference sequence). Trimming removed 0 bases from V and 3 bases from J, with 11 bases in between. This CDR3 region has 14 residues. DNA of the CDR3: TGCAGTGCTAGAGATCGTGAGAAACACACTGAAGCTTTCTTT. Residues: CSARDREKHTEAFF.

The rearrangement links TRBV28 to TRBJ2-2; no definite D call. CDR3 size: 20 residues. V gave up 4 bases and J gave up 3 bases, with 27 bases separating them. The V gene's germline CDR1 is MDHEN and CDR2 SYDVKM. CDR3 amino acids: CASSSEPGREEQLYTGELFF. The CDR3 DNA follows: TGTGCCAGCAGTTCTGAACCTGGACGAGAGGAACAATTATACACCGGGGAGCTGTTTTTT.